The 6 T cell receptor beta chains given below trace back to one sample, sequenced in a study of T cell repertoires in ileal Crohn's disease. The protocol was immunoSEQ multiplex PCR, while the TCRdb copy is restricted to in-frame clones and leaves out a portion. This sample has around 5,500 clones; roughly 81% occur once, and the top ten carry approximately 6.3%. Specimen: ileal tissue. The receptors come from an adult with Crohn's disease.

This chain joins TRBV19 and TRBJ1-1, with TRBD1 identical over 7 bases. CDR1 and CDR2 from the germline V gene are LNHDA and SQIVND (reference sequence). Trimming took 2 bases from V and 0 from J; bases not matched to a gene: 6. This CDR3 is built from 16 residues. The CDR3 nucleotides read TGTGCCAGTAGTATACCGAACAGGGGCATGAACACTGAAGCTTTCTTT. Protein: CASSIPNRGMNTEAFF.

The chain joins TRBV21-1 to TRBJ2-2; TRBD2 was called by the table and not checked on the DNA. TRBV21-1 is classified as a pseudogene. This CDR3 contains 14 residues. The CDR3 DNA reads TGTGCCAGCAGCGTTCGGACTGACACCGGGGAGCTGTTTTTT. Encoded protein: CASSVRTDTGELFF.

The chain is built from TRBV7-9 and TRBJ2-1; 7 bases fit TRBD2. Trimming at V came to 2 bases and at J to 9 bases, leaving 10 bases not matched to a gene. Germline V gene data show CDR1 as SEHNR and CDR2 as FQNEAQ (reference sequence). This CDR3 comprises 15 residues. The CDR3 DNA reads as TGTGCCAGCAGCTTATTTGGGGGGGGAGAAGGTGAGCAGTTCTTC. Amino acid sequence: CASSLFGGGEGEQFF.

This clone was seen more than once but under ten times. The chain carries TRBV4-3 and TRBJ1-1; D gene ambiguous. V lost 2 bases and J lost 5, with 9 bases in between. This CDR3 is 13 amino acids long. Per germline, CDR1 LGHNA and CDR2 YSLEER. CDR3 DNA: TGCGCCAGCAGCCAACTCCCCTTGACTGAAGCTTTCTTT. It encodes CASSQLPLTEAFF.

CDR3 nucleotides: TGTGCCAGCAGTGGGACACAGGGGCCTCGGGGCGAGCAGTACTTC. This gives the protein CASSGTQGPRGEQYF. This rearrangement joins TRBV25-1 to TRBJ2-7; 7 bases align to TRBD1. This CDR3 has 15 amino acids. From germline, CDR1 is MGHDK and CDR2 SYGVNS. The V and J ends lost 4 bases and 6 bases, in that order; junction bases with no gene match: 12.

The gene calls are TRBV30 and TRBJ1-4, with a possible D match to TRBD1 (5 bases). CDR3 size: 15 residues. Germline CDR1 is GTSNPN and CDR2 is SVGIG (reference sequence). Trimming removed 5 bases from V and 2 bases from J, with 15 bases in between. The CDR3 nucleotides read TGTGCCTGGGGGACTCAGGGATATACTAATGAAAAACTGTTTTTT. Translated, it gives CAWGTQGYTNEKLFF.